This T cell receptor beta chain derives from a study of shared clonotypes between healthy human individuals. Comment on this clone: Its antigen is not identified.

V was pared by 1 base and J by 1 base, with 10 bases between. This CDR3 is built from 15 residues. Germline CDR1 is MGHRA and CDR2 is YSYEKL. Per the original methods: Filtering differed since immunoSEQ provided only junctions, with no quality scores. Produced via immunoSEQ multiplex PCR; TCRdb's table is partial and in-frame only. V, J and clone size derive from that table, while D and trimming were established from the DNA sequence. Among fewer than 850,000 clones listed, about 96% were seen once. Study-wide results and caveats: Unshared clonotypes carried lower generation probabilities than those common to all four donors. There were few donors, and this limited the genetic and exposure-history diversity represented.

Naive CD8 cells, CD45RO-negative and positively selected for CCR7, excluded terminally differentiated effector memory CD45RA+ cells. This receptor was identified in a man younger than 45 in good health. The chain links TRBV4-1 to TRBJ2-5, with D perhaps matching TRBD2 (6 bases). Sequences were obtained from naive CD8+ T cells sorted from blood. DNA for the CDR3: TGCGCCAGCAGCCAAGTAACGGGGGTCCAAGAGACCCAGTACTTC. Encoded protein: CASSQVTGVQETQYF.